This T cell receptor (beta chain) was recorded in a study of PD-1 blockade in classical Hodgkin lymphoma. Study-level findings and limits: Still unresolved is the cause of the repertoire differences, which may be disease activity or prior therapy. By cycle point C4D1, TCR diversity had risen significantly in CD4+ cells (but not CD8+ cells). Newly diagnosed patients had diversity similar to the baseline diversity of complete responders.

Sequencing was performed with immunoSEQ multiplex PCR; in TCRdb, only in-frame clones are kept and a portion is missing. The sample comprises about 26,000 clones, roughly two thirds of which are singletons, and about 11% rests with the top ten. Brentuximab vedotin exposure varied, and every patient relapsed after autologous stem cell transplantation. Responses achieved at best were complete response, partial response or progressive disease. This clone was recorded a few times. Its target is not known. Germline values: CDR1 SEHNR, CDR2 FQNEAQ (reference sequence). V dropped 3 bases and J dropped 10 bases, with 6 bases sitting between them. The CDR3 length is 11 residues.

This chain uses TRBV7-9 with TRBJ1-4; D not resolved. The material sequenced was peripheral blood mononuclear cells (PBMCs), taken before the second cycle of nivolumab. This clonotype originated in a human donor with classical Hodgkin lymphoma. CDR3: CASSFRSKLFF. For the CDR3, the DNA is TGTGCCAGCAGCTTCCGGTCAAAACTGTTTTTT.